The source of this TCR beta chain is a study of blood T cells in healthy people across ages. Comment on this clonotype: The target antigen is unknown.

Total RNA was extracted at no less than 5 micrograms per sample. The V and J ends lost 6 bases and 0 bases, in that order; junction bases with no gene match: 16. CDR3 length: 20 amino acids. Then a second PCR, running roughly 7 to 11 cycles, was carried out with a sample-barcoded 5' primer and a J-beta primer mix. A template-switch adaptor with 12 random nucleotides tagged each cDNA molecule. TCRdb redid the calling of the 5' RACE reads with MiXCR, one entry per CDR3 protein. The sample has about 1,500,000 distinct CDR3 sequences; roughly 30% are singletons. Whole-study findings and limits: Age showed a roughly linear inverse relationship with TCR beta diversity per million T cells.

This chain uses TRBV12-3 or TRBV12-4 with TRBJ2-1; 11 bases match TRBD2. The receptor was isolated from a woman aged 25 to 39 in good health. The sample taken for sequencing was blood. CDR3 in amino acids: CASRGSGLAGGTNSYNEQFF. The CDR3 coding sequence is TGTGCCAGCAGGGGAAGCGGGCTAGCGGGAGGTACGAACTCCTACAATGAGCAGTTCTTC.